This is a list of T cell receptor beta chains from one sample in a study of blood T cells in healthy people across ages. One entry per CDR3 protein, called by TCRdb with MiXCR from the 5' RACE reads. The repertoire holds approximately 730,000 distinct CDR3 sequences, with about 55% as singletons. The sequencing input was blood. The source of these receptors is a man at least 80 years old in good health. CDR3s include the opening cysteine and the closing phenylalanine or tryptophan. The D gene is left open where the match is weak. Size is omitted from some rows. Given values are once, few, many or a class for expanded clones.

V gene	D gene	J gene	clone size	CDR3 protein	CDR3 DNA
TRBV24-1	TRBD1	TRBJ2-1	-	CATSDGQGINEQFF	TGTGCCACCAGTGATGGACAGGGGATAAATGAGCAGTTCTTC
TRBV3-1	TRBD2	TRBJ2-3	few	CASSPRRSGMRADTQYF	TGTGCCAGCAGCCCTCGTCGAAGCGGGATGAGGGCAGATACGCAGTATTTT
TRBV7-9	-	TRBJ2-5	-	CASSAFGGISEAQYF	TGTGCCAGCAGCGCCTTTGGCGGGATCAGCGAGGCCCAGTACTTC
TRBV18	-	TRBJ1-2	-	CASSKGREYGYTF	TGTGCCAGCTCGAAGGGCAGGGAGTATGGCTACACCTTC
TRBV6-1	TRBD2	TRBJ2-1	-	CASSEARLAGNEQFF	TGTGCCAGCAGTGAAGCTCGACTAGCGGGCAATGAGCAGTTCTTC
TRBV2	-	TRBJ2-1	-	CSGVRERANNEQFF	TGTAGTGGAGTGAGGGAAAGGGCTAACAATGAGCAGTTCTTC
TRBV10-2	TRBD1	TRBJ2-1	few	CASSEGTGSSYNEQFF	TGCGCCAGCAGTGAGGGGACAGGGAGCTCCTACAATGAGCAGTTCTTC
TRBV7-2	-	TRBJ2-1	few	CASANGGTTYNEQFF	TGTGCCAGCGCGAACGGCGGGACCACCTACAATGAGCAGTTCTTC
TRBV20-1	-	TRBJ1-6	few	CSARWGSDNSPLHF	TGCAGTGCCCGCTGGGGCAGCGATAATTCACCCCTCCACTTT
TRBV29-1	-	TRBJ2-7	many	CSVEIQGYEQYF	TGCAGCGTTGAGATACAGGGCTACGAGCAGTACTTC
TRBV20-1	TRBD1	TRBJ2-7	-	CSARGTGVINEQYF	TGCAGTGCTAGGGGGACAGGGGTCATTAACGAGCAGTACTTC
TRBV3-1	-	TRBJ2-3	-	CASSHPDTDTQYF	TGTGCCAGCAGCCACCCGGACACAGATACGCAGTATTTT
TRBV6-6	-	TRBJ2-4	-	CASSYSEGRNIQYF	TGTGCCAGCAGTTACTCGGAGGGGAGAAACATTCAGTACTTC
TRBV6-1	-	TRBJ2-3	-	CASRPGTDTQYF	TGTGCCAGCAGGCCTGGCACAGATACGCAGTATTTT
TRBV7-9	-	TRBJ2-1	few	CASSWTGLAKGTSSYNEQFF	TGTGCCAGCAGTTGGACGGGCCTAGCTAAGGGGACGAGCTCCTACAATGAGCAGTTCTTC
TRBV6-6	TRBD1	TRBJ1-1	-	CASSYRGTATEAFF	TGTGCCAGCAGTTATCGAGGGACAGCCACTGAAGCTTTCTTT
TRBV10-3	TRBD1	TRBJ1-5	-	CAISDLGGQSNQPQHF	TGTGCCATCAGTGACCTGGGGGGACAGAGCAATCAGCCCCAGCATTTT
TRBV15	-	TRBJ1-5	once	CATSSLGGAGQPQHF	TGTGCCACCAGCAGCCTCGGGGGGGCAGGTCAGCCCCAGCATTTT
TRBV2	-	TRBJ2-3	once	CASSYSGFTDTQYF	TGTGCCAGCAGTTACTCGGGGTTCACAGATACGCAGTATTTT
TRBV7-8	-	TRBJ2-7	-	CASSLQGNTYEQYF	TGTGCCAGCAGCTTACAGGGGAATACCTACGAGCAGTACTTC
TRBV18	-	TRBJ1-2	-	CASSPTGGAGYGYTF	TGTGCCAGCTCGCCAACCGGGGGCGCAGGCTATGGCTACACCTTC